This T cell receptor beta chain derives from a study of cytomegalovirus exposure and HLA in healthy donors. This clone was counted only a few times. Primers included in the PCR were 60 Vbeta and 13 Jbeta primers. Sequencing used immunoSEQ multiplex PCR; TCRdb keeps in-frame clones, though not all of them. The sample yields around 150,000 clones, approximately 80% seen once. CDR3 length: 13 amino acids. V shed 7 bases, J shed 0 bases, and the junction held 2 bases outside the gene matches. Germline CDR1 is MGHDK and CDR2 is SYGVNS. The chain employs TRBV25-1 and TRBJ1-1; 7 nucleotides match TRBD1. Sequencing used PBMCs. This TCR derives from a man aged 25-40 years in good health and CMV-seronegative. DNA for the CDR3: TGTGCCAGCACCGACAGGGTGAACACTGAAGCTTTCTTT. This translates into CASTDRVNTEAFF.